Each of the 27 T cell receptor beta chains below was sequenced from the same sample in a study of shared clonotypes between healthy human individuals. Assay used: immunoSEQ multiplex PCR; TCRdb lists only in-frame clones, some missing. The sample has over 400,000 clones, approximately 78% seen once. The sequenced sample consisted of PBMCs. Source of these receptors: a woman aged 40 to 55 in good health. Some clones in this sample may be carry-over from other donors' samples.

This clone was counted only a few times. The chain is built from TRBV29-1 and TRBJ2-2, with 8 bases aligning to TRBD2. The CDR3 runs to 14 residues. Germline values: CDR1 SQVTM, CDR2 ANQGSEA. V lost 7 bases to trimming and J lost 5 bases; unmatched junction nucleotides: 9. CDR3 nucleotide sequence: TGCAGCGCCACCGGGACTAGTCATACCGGGGAGCTGTTTTTT. Translated: CSATGTSHTGELFF.

This sequence joins TRBV4-3 and TRBJ1-2, with D perhaps TRBD1 (5 bases). The CDR3 runs to 15 residues. Looked up from germline, CDR1 is LGHNA and CDR2 is YSLEER. The germline V and J ends were trimmed by 1 base and 5 bases, with 14 bases remaining between them. DNA for the CDR3: TGCGCCAGCAGCCAAGCCCGGGACTCCTTTTATGGCTACACCTTC. This encodes CASSQARDSFYGYTF.

The chain employs TRBV11-3 and TRBJ2-3; D call uncertain. Per germline, CDR1 SGHNT and CDR2 YENEEA. V was trimmed by 3 bases and J by 1 base, leaving 11 bases between them. The length of the CDR3 is 15 residues. The chain's CDR3 is CASSLSLGRTDTQYF. CDR3 in DNA: TGTGCCAGCAGCTTGTCCCTAGGCCGCACAGATACGCAGTATTTT. Full variable domain (remainder filled in from reference TRBV11-3 and TRBJ2-3): EAGVVQSPRYKIIEKKQPVAFWCNPISGHNTLYWYLQNLGQGPELLIRYENEEAVDDSQLPKDRFSAERLKGVDSTLKIQPAELGDSAVYLCASSLSLGRTDTQYFGPGTRLTVL.

The chain combines TRBV13 with TRBJ2-1, with D perhaps matching TRBD2 (5 bases). CDR1 and CDR2 (germline): PRHDT, FYEKMQ (reference sequence). This CDR3 is 15 amino acids long. V was shortened by 4 bases and J by 0 bases, with 10 bases between the two germline ends. The CDR3 DNA is TGTGCCAGCAGCTCCCTAGCAAGCTCCTACAATGAGCAGTTCTTC. Translated, it gives CASSSLASSYNEQFF.

The DNA of the CDR3 is TGTGCCACCAGCAGAGAGCCAGGGGCCTACAATGAGCAGTTCTTC. Residues: CATSREPGAYNEQFF. The gene calls are TRBV15 and TRBJ2-1, with a possible D match to TRBD1 (6 bases). Germline V gives CDR1 LNHNV, CDR2 YYDKDF (reference sequence). The CDR3 is made up of 15 amino acids. The germline V and J ends were trimmed by 0 bases and 2 bases, with 8 bases remaining between them.

The genes are TRBV25-1 and TRBJ2-1; 9 nucleotides align to TRBD1. In germline, CDR1 is MGHDK, CDR2 SYGVNS. The CDR3 is made up of 13 amino acids. V gave up 8 bases and J gave up 4 bases; unmatched junction bases: 3. CDR3 sequence: CASGGQGYNEQFF. CDR3 coding DNA: TGTGCCAGCGGCGGACAGGGGTACAATGAGCAGTTCTTC.

The chain uses TRBV5-4 and TRBJ2-3; D is uncertain. Between the trimmed V and J ends, which lost 0 bases and 3 bases, there was a span of 8 bases. This CDR3 contains 14 residues. Germline V gene lookup returns CDR1 SGHNT and CDR2 YYREEE (reference sequence). The chain's CDR3 is CASSLVGQTDTQYF. The CDR3 bases are TGTGCCAGCAGCTTGGTTGGCCAGACAGATACGCAGTATTTT.

A single count supports this clone. The gene calls are TRBV6-6 and TRBJ1-2; D is unclear. V lost 7 bases to trimming and J lost 6 bases, with 15 bases between them. The CDR3 covers 13 residues. In germline, CDR1 is MNHNY, CDR2 SVGAGI (reference sequence). The CDR3 reads CASTGFLSHGYTF. CDR3 nucleotides: TGTGCCAGCACGGGTTTTCTAAGCCATGGCTACACCTTC.

This clone came up once. The chain is built from TRBV18 and TRBJ1-1; 9 positions match TRBD1. The CDR3 covers 14 residues. Germline-derived CDR1 and CDR2 are KGHSH and LQKENI. V shed 2 bases and J 5 bases; nucleotides not matched to a gene: 3. CDR3 sequence reads: CASSPGTGRTEAFF. In nucleotides, the CDR3 is TGTGCCAGCTCACCAGGGACAGGGCGAACTGAAGCTTTCTTT.

The genes are TRBV30 and TRBJ2-1, with D perhaps TRBD2 (5 bases). This CDR3 is 12 amino acids long. V lost 7 bases and J lost 9, with 16 bases in between. The germline V gene has CDR1 GTSNPN and CDR2 SVGIG (reference sequence). In DNA, the CDR3 is TGTGCCTCCGATCGAGGGAGCAGTGAGCAGTTCTTC. Encoded protein: CASDRGSSEQFF.

The chain combines TRBV7-2 with TRBJ2-3, with D perhaps assigned TRBD1 or TRBD2 (5 bases each). The CDR3 is 14 amino acids. V shed 2 bases and J shed 3 bases, with 9 bases lying between them. Per the germline V gene, CDR1 is SGHTA and CDR2 is FQGNSA. The CDR3 reads CASSLYGTTDTQYF. DNA for the CDR3: TGTGCCAGCAGCTTATACGGGACGACAGATACGCAGTATTTT. Full variable domain (missing parts from reference TRBV7-2 and TRBJ2-3): GAGVSQSPSNKVTEKGKDVELRCDPISGHTALYWYRQSLGQGLEFLIYFQGNSAPDKSGLPSDRFSAERTGGSVSTLTIQRTQQEDSAVYLCASSLYGTTDTQYFGPGTRLTVL.

This clone was seen only a few times. V gene TRBV30 combines with J gene TRBJ2-3; 9 bases align to TRBD1. V lost 2 bases and J lost 4; bases outside the gene matches: 7. The CDR3 totals 15 residues. In germline, CDR1 is GTSNPN, CDR2 SVGIG (reference sequence). This chain's CDR3 is CAWSLGTGYPDTQYF. DNA for the CDR3: TGTGCCTGGAGTCTGGGGACAGGGTATCCAGATACGCAGTATTTT.

The chain joins TRBV5-4 to TRBJ2-6; 7 bases are shared with TRBD1. This CDR3 has 17 residues. Germline V CDR1 and CDR2: SGHNT, YYREEE (reference sequence). Unmatched junction bases numbered 7, after V lost 4 bases and J lost 0 bases. The CDR3 coding sequence is TGTGCCAGCAGCCCCACAGGGGATGGCTCTGGGGCCAACGTCCTGACTTTC. It codes for CASSPTGDGSGANVLTF. Based on the CDR3 plus reference TRBV5-4 and TRBJ2-6, the full variable domain is ETGVTQSPTHLIKTRGQQVTLRCSSQSGHNTVSWYQQALGQGPQFIFQYYREEENGRGNFPPRFSGLQFPNYSSELNVNALELDDSALYLCASSPTGDGSGANVLTFGAGSRLTVL.

The chain recombines TRBV28 with TRBJ1-2; D not certain. The CDR3 is 13 residues long. CDR1 and CDR2 (germline): MDHEN, SYDVKM. The V end lost 6 bases, the J end lost 2 bases, and 10 bases lay between the germline ends. The DNA for the CDR3 is TGTGCCAGCAGCACAACACTAAACTATGGCTACACCTTC. Translated, it gives CASSTTLNYGYTF.

Notes on this clone: One junction end does not reproduce the germline sequence, and a read error may be involved. The CDR3 reads CASSDQGQGSDQPQHF. The CDR3 bases are TGTGCCAGCAGTGACCAGGGACAGGGTAGCGATCAGCCCCAGCATTTT. The chain combines TRBV2 with TRBJ1-5, with TRBD1 matching 9 bases. Germline loops: CDR1 SNHLY, CDR2 FYNNEI. This CDR3 region has 16 residues.

The V and J genes are TRBV5-6 and TRBJ2-4; D might be TRBD2 (6 bases). The CDR3 totals 15 residues. The V and J ends lost 3 bases and 2 bases respectively, with 12 bases between them. The germline gives CDR1 SGHDT, CDR2 YYEEEE. The CDR3 DNA follows: TGTGCCAGCAGCTCCGCAAGGGACTCCAAAAACATTCAGTACTTC. Encoded protein: CASSSARDSKNIQYF. The full variable domain, in which reference TRBV5-6 and TRBJ2-4 provide the parts outside the CDR3, is DAGVTQSPTHLIKTRGQQVTLRCSPKSGHDTVSWYQQALGQGPQFIFQYYEEEERQRGNFPDRFSGHQFPNYSSELNVNALLLGDSALYLCASSSARDSKNIQYFGAGTRLSVL.

The chain recombines TRBV7-8 with TRBJ2-7; 8 positions agree with TRBD2. This CDR3 is 15 amino acids long. V lost 0 bases, J lost 5 bases, and 6 bases stayed unmatched. The V gene's germline CDR1 is SGHVS and CDR2 FQNEAQ. The CDR3 spells CASSLAKRELNEQYF. The DNA of the CDR3 is TGTGCCAGCAGCTTAGCGAAGCGGGAGCTTAACGAGCAGTACTTC.

The chain carries TRBV5-1 and TRBJ1-2; 8 bases align to TRBD1. The CDR3 loop spans 15 amino acids. V was clipped by 5 bases and J by 3 bases; unmatched bases: 9. Per the germline V gene, CDR1 is SGHRS and CDR2 is YFSETQ. The CDR3 loop reads CASSYTGTGDYGYTF. The CDR3 DNA sequence: TGCGCCAGCAGTTATACCGGGACAGGAGACTATGGCTACACCTTC.

The V and J genes are TRBV19 and TRBJ2-2; unclear D gene. Germline lookup yields CDR1 LNHDA and CDR2 SQIVND (reference sequence). Trimming shortened V by 10 bases and J by 0 bases, and 12 bases separated the two germline ends. The CDR3 sequence is 14 residues long. CDR3: CATTTAPNTGELFF. In nucleotides, the CDR3 is TGTGCCACCACGACGGCGCCGAACACCGGGGAGCTGTTTTTT.

The chain joins TRBV9 to TRBJ2-1; 7 bases agree with TRBD1. V lost 2 bases and J lost 7; bases outside the gene matches: 6. The germline CDR1 and CDR2 sequences are SGDLS and YYNGEE. The CDR3 spans 14 residues. CDR3 sequence reads: CASSVSGQWNEQFF. CDR3 in DNA: TGTGCCAGCAGCGTTTCGGGACAGTGGAATGAGCAGTTCTTC. Variable domain in full (rest from reference TRBV9 and TRBJ2-1): DSGVTQTPKHLITATGQRVTLRCSPRSGDLSVYWYQQSLDQGLQFLIQYYNGEERAKGNILERFSAQQFPDLHSELNLSSLELGDSALYFCASSVSGQWNEQFFGPGTRLTVL.

This rearrangement joins TRBV7-8 to TRBJ2-6; D is uncertain. This CDR3 region has 18 residues. Looked up from germline, CDR1 is SGHVS and CDR2 is FQNEAQ. Trimming pared 5 bases from V and 0 bases from J, leaving 17 bases between. The CDR3 is CASSPPVQTSSGANVLTF. Here the CDR3 DNA reads TGTGCCAGCAGCCCACCAGTTCAAACCAGCTCTGGGGCCAACGTCCTGACTTTC.

This chain connects TRBV18 to TRBJ1-1; D possibly corresponds to TRBD1 (6 bases). Per germline, CDR1 KGHSH and CDR2 LQKENI. Trimming removed 1 base from V and 3 bases from J, with 9 bases in between. The CDR3 runs 14 residues. The CDR3 is CASSPLRGHTEAFF. The CDR3 DNA follows: TGTGCCAGCTCACCACTCCGGGGGCACACTGAAGCTTTCTTT.

This sequence joins TRBV27 and TRBJ2-5; D remains ambiguous. The CDR3 contains 15 residues. The ends were cut back, 5 bases at V and 2 bases at J, with 15 bases in the middle. Germline lookup yields CDR1 MNHEY and CDR2 SMNVEV (reference sequence). CDR3 nucleotide sequence: TGTGCCAGCAGTCCCAAGGGAACAATTCAAGAGACCCAGTACTTC. Residues: CASSPKGTIQETQYF.

The chain links TRBV11-2 to TRBJ1-2; no reliable D call. Trimming took 5 bases from V and 5 from J, leaving 15 bases between them. Germline CDR1 SGHAT, CDR2 FQNNGV. CDR3 length equals 14 residues. The CDR3 region has the DNA TGTGCCAGCAGCCCTCGGGCGAGAGGGTATGGCTACACCTTC. As protein: CASSPRARGYGYTF.

V usage is TRBV5-6 and J usage is TRBJ2-1; D is uncertain. V gave up 2 bases and J gave up 6 bases, with 6 bases separating them. The CDR3 has 12 amino acids. CDR1 SGHDT and CDR2 YYEEEE come from the germline V gene. Here the CDR3 reads CASSFSSNEQFF. The CDR3 DNA reads as TGTGCCAGCAGCTTCTCTAGCAATGAGCAGTTCTTC.

The sample holds one count of this clone. The rearrangement links TRBV28 to TRBJ2-1; TRBD1 or TRBD2 may be the D gene (7 bases each). Looked up from germline, CDR1 is MDHEN and CDR2 is SYDVKM. V was trimmed by 8 bases and J by 0 bases, leaving 20 bases between them. The CDR3 length is 17 residues. CDR3 bases: TGTGCCAGCGGAAAAGGGGGCGGGGGAGGCTCCTACAATGAGCAGTTCTTC. Translating it yields CASGKGGGGGSYNEQFF.

Remarks on this clone: Additional DNA sequences in this sample encode the identical CDR3. The V call is TRBV5-1, the J call TRBJ2-1, with TRBD2 matching 7 bases. Germline trimming cut 1 base from V and 2 bases from J; bases unmatched to any gene: 3. The CDR3 is 15 amino acids. Per germline, CDR1 SGHRS and CDR2 YFSETQ. CDR3 nucleotides: TGCGCCAGCAGCTTGTCCAGCGGGACCTACAATGAGCAGTTCTTC. Protein: CASSLSSGTYNEQFF. Variable domain in full (rest from reference TRBV5-1 and TRBJ2-1): KAGVTQTPRYLIKTRGQQVTLSCSPISGHRSVSWYQQTPGQGLQFLFEYFSETQRNKGNFPGRFSGRQFSNSRSEMNVSTLELGDSALYLCASSLSSGTYNEQFFGPGTRLTVL.